These 13 T cell receptor beta chains share one sample of origin, sequenced in a study of PD-L1 blockade in urothelial cancer. TCRdb's table, derived via immunoSEQ multiplex PCR, lists solely in-frame clones and lacks some. Of tens of thousands of clones listed, about 81% are singletons. The material was PBMCs, obtained around atezolizumab (anti-PD-L1) treatment. Source of these receptors: a man in his 70s with urothelial cancer.

V is TRBV5-4 and J is TRBJ2-2; 14 nucleotides line up with TRBD2. V was clipped by 4 bases and J by 6 bases; unmatched bases: 5. Germline V gene data show CDR1 as SGHNT and CDR2 as YYREEE (reference sequence). The CDR3 loop spans 16 amino acids. CDR3 protein: CASSLTSGRASGELFF. DNA for the CDR3: TGTGCCAGCAGCCTGACTAGCGGGAGGGCCTCCGGGGAGCTGTTTTTT.

The CDR3 DNA sequence: TGTGCCAGCAGCCACGACAGGGCGCGAGGAAACACCATATATTTT. Its translation: CASSHDRARGNTIYF. The chain links TRBV5-4 to TRBJ1-3, with 7 positions matching TRBD1. This CDR3 spans 15 amino acids. Germline-derived CDR1 and CDR2 are SGHNT and YYREEE (reference sequence). V gave up 4 bases and J gave up 4 bases; unmatched junction bases: 8. The whole variable domain, filled in from reference TRBV5-4 and TRBJ1-3, reads ETGVTQSPTHLIKTRGQQVTLRCSSQSGHNTVSWYQQALGQGPQFIFQYYREEENGRGNFPPRFSGLQFPNYSSELNVNALELDDSALYLCASSHDRARGNTIYFGEGSWLTVV.

The chain employs TRBV5-1 and TRBJ1-6; D not certain. The length of the CDR3 is 16 residues. V lost 0 bases to trimming and J lost 5 bases, with 12 bases between them. Germline V CDR1 and CDR2: SGHRS, YFSETQ. The CDR3 sequence is CASSLGFRGDNSPLHF. CDR3 nucleotide sequence: TGCGCCAGCAGCTTGGGTTTCCGGGGTGATAATTCACCCCTCCACTTT.

The rearrangement joins TRBV6-5 to TRBJ1-1; D not certain. The V and J ends lost 2 bases and 6 bases respectively, with 10 bases between them. Germline V gene lookup returns CDR1 MNHEY and CDR2 SVGAGI. CDR3 size: 13 residues. The CDR3 is CASSYNSGAEAFF. CDR3 sequence (DNA): TGTGCCAGCAGTTACAACTCGGGAGCTGAAGCTTTCTTT.

The V gene is TRBV9, the J gene TRBJ2-7; D perhaps matches TRBD2 (6 bases). In germline, CDR1 is SGDLS, CDR2 YYNGEE. The CDR3 consists of 13 residues. V lost 4 bases to trimming and J lost 6 bases, with 14 bases between them. The CDR3 region is CASSPMGGTEQYF. CDR3 nucleotide sequence: TGTGCCAGCAGCCCGATGGGGGGTACCGAGCAGTACTTC.

This chain links TRBV11-3 with TRBJ1-3; 7 nucleotides match TRBD1. Germline values: CDR1 SGHNT, CDR2 YENEEA. The CDR3 is 15 residues long. V shed 2 bases, J shed 4 bases, and the junction held 5 bases outside the gene matches. CDR3 loop: CASSLRGLGGNTIYF. The CDR3 DNA reads as TGTGCCAGCAGCTTAAGGGGGCTAGGAGGAAACACCATATATTTT.

In this sample, this clone turned up once. The V gene is TRBV19, the J gene TRBJ2-3, with D unclear. The CDR3 sequence is 15 residues long. V lost 5 bases and J lost 2, with 14 bases in between. The germline V gene encodes CDR1 LNHDA and CDR2 SQIVND (reference sequence). CDR3 loop: CASSPTGIFTDTQYF. The CDR3 DNA reads TGTGCCAGTAGTCCGACTGGTATCTTCACAGATACGCAGTATTTT.

The chain uses TRBV7-9 and TRBJ1-3; tentative D call: TRBD1 (5 bases). Germline lookup yields CDR1 SEHNR and CDR2 FQNEAQ (reference sequence). The CDR3 is 15 residues long. The V gene lost 2 bases and the J gene lost 1 base, with 9 bases spanning the gap. The CDR3 here is CASSLSRASGNTIYF. The CDR3 DNA sequence: TGTGCCAGCAGCTTAAGCAGGGCTTCTGGAAACACCATATATTTT.

The J gene is TRBJ2-2, the V gene TRBV7-2; 8 bases align to TRBD2. Germline V gene sequence: CDR1 SGHTA, CDR2 FQGNSA. The CDR3 is made up of 15 amino acids. Trimming took 5 bases from V and 1 from J; bases not matched to a gene: 3. The CDR3 here is CASSPLAGNTGELFF. The CDR3, as DNA: TGTGCCAGCAGCCCGCTAGCGGGGAACACCGGGGAGCTGTTTTTT. Supplemented by reference TRBV7-2 and TRBJ2-2, the full variable domain reads GAGVSQSPSNKVTEKGKDVELRCDPISGHTALYWYRQSLGQGLEFLIYFQGNSAPDKSGLPSDRFSAERTGGSVSTLTIQRTQQEDSAVYLCASSPLAGNTGELFFGEGSRLTVL.

The chain carries TRBV7-2 and TRBJ2-7; a possible D gene is TRBD2 (5 bases). Germline-derived CDR1 and CDR2 are SGHTA and FQGNSA. The CDR3 covers 14 residues. Between the trimmed V and J ends, which lost 0 bases and 0 bases, there was a span of 6 bases. Here the CDR3 DNA reads TGTGCCAGCAGCTTAGCGACTAACTCCTACGAGCAGTACTTC. Translation gives CASSLATNSYEQYF.

The chain carries TRBV5-4 and TRBJ1-5, with 11 bases lining up with TRBD1. The CDR3 consists of 18 residues. J was trimmed by 6 bases and V by 4 bases; bases with no gene match: 15. Germline V lookup: CDR1 SGHNT, CDR2 YYREEE (reference sequence). The CDR3, as DNA: TGTGCCAGCAGCCCTCGGGACAGGGGGTCGGTAGCGGCTCAGCCCCAGCATTTT. Residues: CASSPRDRGSVAAQPQHF.

V and J are TRBV6-1 and TRBJ2-5, with 10 bases aligning to TRBD2. This CDR3 spans 15 amino acids. Germline-derived CDR1 and CDR2 are MNHNS and SASEGT. V shed 4 bases, J shed 2 bases, and the junction held 4 bases outside the gene matches. In DNA form, the CDR3 reads TGTGCCAGCAGTGGGGGACTAGCGCGACAAGAGACCCAGTACTTC. This gives the protein CASSGGLARQETQYF.

In nucleotides, the CDR3 is TGTGCCAGCAGAGATTCCGGGACACCTTCTCTAGAGCAGTTCTTC. Translation: CASRDSGTPSLEQFF. V is TRBV6-6 and J is TRBJ2-1; D might be TRBD1 (6 bases). The germline V and J ends were trimmed by 6 bases and 10 bases, with 22 bases remaining between them. This CDR3 comprises 15 residues. Germline CDR1 MNHNY, CDR2 SVGAGI (reference sequence).